A selection of T cell receptor beta chains follows, all from one sample in a study of blood T cell repertoires in COVID-19. The data were produced by immunoSEQ multiplex PCR, yet TCRdb's version contains in-frame clones alone and is incomplete. The table includes 330,000 or so clones, more than 70% detected once. Source material: peripheral blood. Every receptor here comes from a woman in her sixties or seventies with COVID-19, enrolled during active disease. The conserved cysteine and the conserved F or W are not part of the CDR3 here. Fields, in order: J gene, V gene, CDR3 protein.

J: TRBJ1-5
V: TRBV27
CDR3: ASILHYRRSNQPQH

J: TRBJ2-7
V: TRBV28
CDR3: ASSLTGTGGDEQY

J: TRBJ2-3
V: TRBV4-1
CDR3: ASSQVDGGAVHTQY

J: TRBJ2-7
V: TRBV6-6
CDR3: ASSLPPRQQY

J: TRBJ1-2
V: TRBV19
CDR3: ASSPPKAGNYGYT

J: TRBJ2-2
V: TRBV9
CDR3: ASDRGVTGELF

J: TRBJ2-7
V: TRBV20-1
CDR3: SASGQAYSSYEQY

J: TRBJ1-2
V: TRBV28
CDR3: ASRKSGALPGYT

J: TRBJ2-2
V: TRBV15
CDR3: ATSRDLLGGRGGTGELF

J: TRBJ2-1
V: TRBV10-1
CDR3: ASSDEGGLNEQF

J: TRBJ1-2
V: TRBV29-1
CDR3: SVGRVDGYT

J: TRBJ2-7
V: TRBV4-2
CDR3: ASSQAPTGGAVEQY

J: TRBJ1-1
V: TRBV19
CDR3: AAGDRVAEAF

J: TRBJ2-3
V: TRBV28
CDR3: ASRTGTGSTDTQY

J: TRBJ1-4
V: TRBV18
CDR3: ASSPLAEGRKLF

J: TRBJ1-4
V: TRBV7-9
CDR3: ASSLGDRELF

J: TRBJ1-1
V: TRBV6-5
CDR3: ASSTGGWNTEAF

J: TRBJ1-3
V: TRBV3-1/TRBV3-2
CDR3: ASSRSGEIIASIY

J: TRBJ2-1
V: TRBV2
CDR3: ASNPDRGEQF

J: TRBJ2-3
V: TRBV28
CDR3: ASSLFSSGRPGTQY

J: TRBJ1-4
V: TRBV5-1
CDR3: ASSLGTGENEKLF

J: TRBJ1-1
V: TRBV6-5
CDR3: ASSYSRGGEAF

J: TRBJ2-2
V: TRBV4-1
CDR3: ASRPRGDNTGELF

J: TRBJ1-6
V: TRBV11-2
CDR3: ASRLWGLNSPLH

J: TRBJ1-5
V: TRBV28
CDR3: ASIPGQGSNQPQH

J: TRBJ1-1
V: TRBV20-1
CDR3: SVQQGLEAF

J: TRBJ2-5
V: TRBV5-4
CDR3: ASSSYVTSTETQY

J: TRBJ1-1
V: TRBV4-1
CDR3: ASRPQGSTEAF